Presented here are 14 T cell receptor beta chains from one specimen sequenced in a study of cytomegalovirus exposure and HLA in healthy donors. Here immunoSEQ multiplex PCR was the method, and the copy in TCRdb shows in-frame clones only, minus some. The data show some 170,000 clones, roughly 90% seen once. Sequenced: PBMCs. All receptors derive from a woman aged 18 to 35 in good health and CMV-seronegative.

The rearrangement joins TRBV10-2 to TRBJ1-1; D gene ambiguous. The germline V gene encodes CDR1 WSHSY and CDR2 SAAADI. Trimming took off 4 bases at V and 7 bases at J, with 28 bases between the two ends. This CDR3 comprises 18 residues. The CDR3 nucleotides are TGCGCCAGCAGTGTCACCGGACTTAGGGCTCTACTCTGGGGTGAAGCTTTCTTT. As protein: CASSVTGLRALLWGEAFF.

The CDR3 is CASSFLGVEDSPLHF. CDR3 bases: TGTGCCAGCAGTTTCCTAGGAGTCGAAGATTCACCCCTCCACTTT. This chain uses TRBV6-5 with TRBJ1-6, with unresolved D. The V and J ends lost 4 bases and 8 bases respectively, with 15 bases between them. Germline CDR1 reads MNHEY; CDR2 reads SVGAGI. The CDR3 loop spans 15 amino acids.

This clone was seen more than once but under ten times. The chain has TRBV19 and TRBJ2-7, with 10 bases lining up with TRBD2. The CDR3 sequence is 14 residues long. V shed 5 bases, J shed 2 bases, and the junction held 3 bases outside the gene matches. Germline CDR1 reads LNHDA; CDR2 reads SQIVND (reference sequence). As DNA, the CDR3 is TGTGCCAGTAGTCCTAGCGGGGGAACCTACGAGCAGTACTTC. Translated, it gives CASSPSGGTYEQYF.

The chain uses TRBV5-1 and TRBJ1-2; D may be TRBD1 (6 bases). From germline, CDR1 is SGHRS and CDR2 YFSETQ. The V gene lost 0 bases and the J gene lost 8 bases, with 17 bases spanning the gap. The CDR3 has 15 residues. CDR3 loop: CASSLESGAAGGYTF. The CDR3 bases are TGCGCCAGCAGCTTGGAGTCAGGGGCTGCTGGGGGCTACACCTTC. Full variable domain (rest looked up from reference TRBV5-1 and TRBJ1-2): KAGVTQTPRYLIKTRGQQVTLSCSPISGHRSVSWYQQTPGQGLQFLFEYFSETQRNKGNFPGRFSGRQFSNSRSEMNVSTLELGDSALYLCASSLESGAAGGYTFGSGTRLTVV.

The chain recombines TRBV4-1 with TRBJ1-1; 9 bases agree with TRBD1. CDR1 is MGHRA and CDR2 is YSYEKL in the germline V gene. The CDR3 sequence is 15 residues long. V gave up 1 base and J gave up 8 bases; unmatched junction bases: 8. CDR3 residues: CASSQVGQGTDEAFF. CDR3 DNA: TGCGCCAGCAGCCAAGTGGGACAGGGAACGGACGAAGCTTTCTTT.

This chain joins TRBV5-8 and TRBJ2-1, with a possible D match to TRBD2 (5 bases). V lost 2 bases, J lost 6 bases, and 12 bases lay in between. Germline V gives CDR1 SGHTS, CDR2 YDEGEE. The CDR3 extends over 14 amino acids. CDR3 region: CASSFDRTFNEQFF. As DNA, the CDR3 is TGTGCCAGCAGCTTCGATCGGACTTTCAATGAGCAGTTCTTC. Looking up the rest from reference TRBV5-8 and TRBJ2-1 gives the full variable domain: EAGVTQSPTHLIKTRGQQATLRCSPISGHTSVYWYQQALGLGLQFLLWYDEGEERNRGNFPPRFSGRQFPNYSSELNVNALELEDSALYLCASSFDRTFNEQFFGPGTRLTVL.

The chain employs TRBV15 and TRBJ2-7, with D possibly TRBD1 on 6 matching bases. The germline V and J ends were trimmed by 1 base and 1 base, with 11 bases remaining between them. CDR3 length: 15 residues. Germline lookup yields CDR1 LNHNV and CDR2 YYDKDF (reference sequence). This CDR3 reads CATSRVGTPSYEQYF. The CDR3 nucleotides read TGTGCCACCAGCAGAGTTGGGACACCATCCTACGAGCAGTACTTC.

This clone was counted once. Here the CDR3 DNA reads TGTGCCAGCAGCCCCGAGGGGGCTGGGCCCTACGAGCAGTACTTC. This sequence encodes CASSPEGAGPYEQYF. The chain recombines TRBV5-6 with TRBJ2-7; 7 bases align to TRBD1. Germline CDR1 reads SGHDT; CDR2 reads YYEEEE. The CDR3 runs to 15 residues. V was pared by 4 bases and J by 2 bases, with 9 bases of the junction left unmatched.

The chain is built from TRBV7-6 and TRBJ1-1; 7 bases line up with TRBD1. The V segment lost 2 bases and the J segment 6 bases; nucleotides outside the gene matches: 3. CDR1 is SGHVS and CDR2 is FNYEAQ in the germline V gene. The CDR3 is made up of 13 amino acids. CDR3 in amino acids: CASSLIQGSEAFF. The CDR3 bases are TGTGCCAGCAGCTTAATACAGGGGTCTGAAGCTTTCTTT. The whole variable domain, filled in from reference TRBV7-6 and TRBJ1-1, reads GAGVSQSPRYKVTKRGQDVALRCDPISGHVSLYWYRQALGQGPEFLTYFNYEAQQDKSGLPNDRFSAERPEGSISTLTIQRTEQRDSAMYRCASSLIQGSEAFFGQGTRLTVV.

This chain joins TRBV2 and TRBJ1-4; possibly TRBD1 for D (5 bases). Germline assignment: CDR1 SNHLY and CDR2 FYNNEI. Trimming took 5 bases from V and 5 from J, leaving 21 bases between them. The length of the CDR3 is 17 residues. The chain's CDR3 is CASSLRAGILGNEKLFF. For the CDR3, the DNA is TGTGCCAGCAGTCTCCGGGCAGGGATTTTAGGAAATGAAAAACTGTTTTTT.

The chain employs TRBV19 and TRBJ1-2, with TRBD1 as a possible D gene (5 bases). Per germline, CDR1 LNHDA and CDR2 SQIVND (reference sequence). Trimming took 6 bases from V and 6 from J, leaving 14 bases between them. The CDR3 extends over 13 amino acids. The CDR3 region is CASSSRDYDGYTF. The CDR3 DNA is TGTGCCAGTAGCTCCAGGGACTACGATGGCTACACCTTC.

The rearrangement uses TRBV6-5 and TRBJ2-4; no definite D call. The CDR3 runs 14 residues. Per germline, CDR1 MNHEY and CDR2 SVGAGI. V lost 5 bases and J 8 bases, leaving 16 bases between the germline ends. CDR3 DNA sequence: TGTGCCAGCAGTAAGAGCCTACCGGCGGACATTCAGTACTTC. Translated: CASSKSLPADIQYF.

V usage is TRBV2 and J usage is TRBJ1-4; 8 bases align to TRBD1. Trimming cost V 7 bases and J 9 bases; bases outside gene matches: 7. Looked up from germline, CDR1 is SNHLY and CDR2 is FYNNEI. The CDR3 covers 13 residues. The CDR3 sequence: CASTLGQGQKLFF. The CDR3 bases are TGTGCCAGCACCCTAGGACAGGGACAAAAACTGTTTTTT.

The chain uses TRBV7-9 and TRBJ2-5; 10 bases map to TRBD1. The germline V gene encodes CDR1 SEHNR and CDR2 FQNEAQ (reference sequence). This CDR3 spans 15 amino acids. With V trimmed by 3 bases and J by 4 bases, 5 bases remained unmatched. In DNA, the CDR3 is TGTGCCAGCAGCTTGCCGGGACAGGGGACAGAGACCCAGTACTTC. It yields the protein CASSLPGQGTETQYF.